This T cell receptor (beta chain) appears in the sequencing data of a study of CD8+CD57+ T cells in acquired aplastic anemia. Across the study: DNA from sorted CD4+ and CD8+ cells averaged approximately 3.5 ug.

This clonotype was counted only a few times. Its antigen is unidentified. Genomic DNA provided the template from which TCR beta VDJ and CDR3 profiles were obtained. TCRdb redid the calling of the reads with MiXCR, one entry per CDR3 protein. Of 210,000 or so distinct CDR3 sequences in the sample, approximately 51% were seen once. Points from the study as a whole: Found in both controls and patients were around 30 CD8+ CDR3 sequences. Patient and control CD8+ Simpson's diversity was not significantly different.

Flow cytometry had shown expanded CD8+CD57+ cells in the patients chosen for sequencing. Severe acquired aplastic anemia was diagnosed in all patients. CDR3 length: 15 residues. CDR1 is LGHDT, CDR2 YNNKEL, per germline (reference sequence). Trimming took off 1 base at V and 3 bases at J, with 11 bases between the two ends. This chain links TRBV3-1 with TRBJ2-3, with D maybe TRBD2 (6 bases). The source is a human donor with aplastic anemia. The sample was sorted CD4+, CD8+, or CD8+CD57+ T cells (not recorded which) from PBMCs. The CDR3 nucleotides are TGTGCCAGCAGCCAAGGATGGGGGGTAACAGATACGCAGTATTTT. Protein sequence: CASSQGWGVTDTQYF.